This T cell receptor beta chain was identified in a study of naive and memory T cell subsets. V lost 2 bases to trimming and J lost 8 bases; unmatched junction nucleotides: 6. Germline CDR1 is MNHEY and CDR2 is SMNVEV (reference sequence). This CDR3 has 15 amino acids. Both TRBC1 and TRBC2 were covered by a beta constant-region primer of two equimolar oligonucleotides. The ligated cDNA underwent four PCR rounds using SP2 and nested alpha and beta constant-region primers. Each CDR3 protein is one row after TCRdb ran MiXCR on the UMI-ligation and nested PCR reads. Found here are some 110,000 distinct CDR3 sequences, 14% of them singletons; the top ten hold around 2.7%. Study-level points and caveats: Especially in CD8 cells, naive repertoires contained a few larger clonotypes, possibly CD45RA-re-expressing memory cells.

The table lists this clonotype with many counts. The antigen remains undetermined. Cells stained for CD3, CD4, CD8, CD45RA, CD27 and viability were sorted into four CD45RA/CD27 subsets. The TCR was taken from a human donor in good health. The sequencing sample was made of naive CD8+ T cells from blood. The rearrangement joins TRBV27 to TRBJ2-1; 10 nucleotides align to TRBD2. CDR3 DNA sequence: TGTGCCAGCAGTTTAGTTACTAGCGGGACGCATGAGCAGTTCTTC. This translates into CASSLVTSGTHEQFF.